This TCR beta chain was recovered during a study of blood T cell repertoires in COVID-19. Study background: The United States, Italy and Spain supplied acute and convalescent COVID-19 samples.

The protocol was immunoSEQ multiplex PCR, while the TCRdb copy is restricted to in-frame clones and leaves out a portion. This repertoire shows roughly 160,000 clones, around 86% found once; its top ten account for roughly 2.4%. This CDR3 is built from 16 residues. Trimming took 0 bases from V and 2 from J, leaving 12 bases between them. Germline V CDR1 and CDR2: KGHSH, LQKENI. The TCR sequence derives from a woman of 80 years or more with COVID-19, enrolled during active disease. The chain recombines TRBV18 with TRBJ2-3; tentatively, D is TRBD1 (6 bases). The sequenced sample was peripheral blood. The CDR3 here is CASSPPQGLSTDTQYF. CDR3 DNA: TGTGCCAGCTCACCACCACAGGGTTTATCCACAGATACGCAGTATTTT.